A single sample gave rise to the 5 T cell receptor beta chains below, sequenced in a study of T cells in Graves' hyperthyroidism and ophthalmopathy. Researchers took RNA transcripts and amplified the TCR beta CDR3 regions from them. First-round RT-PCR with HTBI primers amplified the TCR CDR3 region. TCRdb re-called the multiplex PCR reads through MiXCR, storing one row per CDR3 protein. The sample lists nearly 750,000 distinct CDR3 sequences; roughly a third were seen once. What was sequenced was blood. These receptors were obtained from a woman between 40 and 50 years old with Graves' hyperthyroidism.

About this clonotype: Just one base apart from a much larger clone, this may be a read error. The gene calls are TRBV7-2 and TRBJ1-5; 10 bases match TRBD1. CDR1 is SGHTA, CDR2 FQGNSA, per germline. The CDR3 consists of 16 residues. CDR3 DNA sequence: TGTGTCAGCAGCTTAGAGGGACAGGGGAACAATCAGCCCCAGCATTTT. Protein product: CVSSLEGQGNNQPQHF. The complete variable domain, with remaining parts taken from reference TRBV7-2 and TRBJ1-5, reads GAGVSQSPSNKVTEKGKDVELRCDPISGHTALYWYRQSLGQGLEFLIYFQGNSAPDKSGLPSDRFSAERTGGSVSTLTIQRTQQEDSAVYLCVSSLEGQGNNQPQHFGDGTRLSIL.

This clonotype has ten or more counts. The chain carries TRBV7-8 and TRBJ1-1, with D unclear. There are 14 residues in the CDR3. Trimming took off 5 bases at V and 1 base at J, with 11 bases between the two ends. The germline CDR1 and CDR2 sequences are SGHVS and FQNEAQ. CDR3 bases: TGTGCCAGCAGCCCGTTAACTTCGAACACTGAAGCTTTCTTT. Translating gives CASSPLTSNTEAFF.

The CDR3 is CASRTGLPYEQYF. The CDR3 DNA sequence: TGTGCCAGCAGGACGGGGCTCCCCTACGAGCAGTACTTC. The gene calls are TRBV6-5 and TRBJ2-7, with D perhaps matching TRBD1 or TRBD2 (5 bases each). The CDR3 consists of 13 residues. The germline V and J ends were trimmed by 6 bases and 2 bases, with 11 bases remaining between them. Germline V gene lookup returns CDR1 MNHEY and CDR2 SVGAGI.

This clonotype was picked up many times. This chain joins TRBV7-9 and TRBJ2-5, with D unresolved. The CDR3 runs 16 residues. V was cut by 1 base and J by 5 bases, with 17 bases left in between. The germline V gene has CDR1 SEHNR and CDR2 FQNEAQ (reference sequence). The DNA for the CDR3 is TGTGCCAGCAGCTTAGGTGCCGGTATGAGGACGGAGACCCAGTACTTC. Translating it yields CASSLGAGMRTETQYF.

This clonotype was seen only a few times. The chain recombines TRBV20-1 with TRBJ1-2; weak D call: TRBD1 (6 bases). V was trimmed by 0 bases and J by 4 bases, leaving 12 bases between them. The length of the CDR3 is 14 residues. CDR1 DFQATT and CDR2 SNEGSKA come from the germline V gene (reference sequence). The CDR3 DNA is TGCAGTGCTAGAGACCGTGACAGGTCCTATGGCTACACCTTC. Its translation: CSARDRDRSYGYTF.